The following is a T cell receptor beta chain sequence with its context. These data originate in a study of blood T cell repertoires in COVID-19. Study information: Donors in the United States, Italy and Spain gave samples during acute or convalescent COVID-19. T cells, B-cell-depleted T cells, or PBMCs provided the cDNA or gDNA that served as material.

How the authors handled the data: Nucleated cell counts were estimated from reference gene primer amplification. Profiled with immunoSEQ multiplex PCR; TCRdb holds only in-frame clones, not every one. V and J calls and clone size come straight from that table; D and trimming were deduced from the DNA. Of fewer than 500,000 clones in the sample, roughly 89% were seen once. This CDR3 is 15 amino acids long. Trimming removed 5 bases from V and 3 bases from J, with 13 bases in between. Germline values: CDR1 SSHAT, CDR2 FNYEAQ (reference sequence). The receptor comes from a woman in her twenties or thirties with active or convalescent COVID-19. The sample comprised peripheral blood. This chain links TRBV7-7 with TRBJ2-2; TRBD1 might be the D (5 bases). The CDR3 protein is CASSPQGWDTGELFF. CDR3 DNA: TGTGCCAGCAGCCCGCAGGGTTGGGACACCGGGGAGCTGTTTTTT.